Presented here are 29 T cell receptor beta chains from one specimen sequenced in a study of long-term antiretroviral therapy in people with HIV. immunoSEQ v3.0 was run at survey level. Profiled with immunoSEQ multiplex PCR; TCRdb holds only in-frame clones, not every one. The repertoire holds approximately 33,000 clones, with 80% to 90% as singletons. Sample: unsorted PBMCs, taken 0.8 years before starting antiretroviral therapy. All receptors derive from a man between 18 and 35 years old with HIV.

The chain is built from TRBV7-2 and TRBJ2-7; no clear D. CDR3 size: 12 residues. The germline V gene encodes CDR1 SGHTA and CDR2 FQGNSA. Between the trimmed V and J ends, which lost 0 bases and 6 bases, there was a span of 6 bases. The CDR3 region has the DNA TGTGCCAGCAGCTTAGCGGTGGGCGAGCAGTACTTC. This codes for CASSLAVGEQYF.

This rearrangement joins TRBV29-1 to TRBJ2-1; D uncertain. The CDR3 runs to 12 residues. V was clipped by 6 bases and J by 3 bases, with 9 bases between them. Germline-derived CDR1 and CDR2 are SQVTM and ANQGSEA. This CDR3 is CSVAFHYNEQFF. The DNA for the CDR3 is TGCAGCGTGGCGTTTCACTACAATGAGCAGTTCTTC.

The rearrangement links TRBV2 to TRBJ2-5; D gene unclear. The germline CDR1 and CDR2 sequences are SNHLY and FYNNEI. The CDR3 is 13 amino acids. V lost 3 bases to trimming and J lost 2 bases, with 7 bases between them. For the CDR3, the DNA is TGTGCCAGCAGTGAGTACGGTCAAGAGACCCAGTACTTC. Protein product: CASSEYGQETQYF.

CDR3 in amino acids: CASSLYRVLNTEAFF. DNA for the CDR3: TGCGCCAGCAGCCTATACCGGGTCCTGAACACTGAAGCTTTCTTT. V gene TRBV4-3 combines with J gene TRBJ1-1; unclear D gene. The length of the CDR3 is 15 residues. Germline CDR1 reads LGHNA; CDR2 reads YSLEER. The V end was cut by 4 bases, the J end by 0 bases, with 12 bases between.

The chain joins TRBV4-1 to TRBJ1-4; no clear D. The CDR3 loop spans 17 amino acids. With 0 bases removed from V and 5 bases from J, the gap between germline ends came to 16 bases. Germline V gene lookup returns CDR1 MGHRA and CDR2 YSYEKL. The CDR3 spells CASSQDGSTSPNEKLFF. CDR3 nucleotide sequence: TGCGCCAGCAGCCAAGACGGCTCAACTTCCCCCAATGAAAAACTGTTTTTT.

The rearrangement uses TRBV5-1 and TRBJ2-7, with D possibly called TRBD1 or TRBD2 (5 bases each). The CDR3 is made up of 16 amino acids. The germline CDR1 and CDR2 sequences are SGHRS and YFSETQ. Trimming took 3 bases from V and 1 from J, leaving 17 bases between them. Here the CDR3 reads CASSWSGRDGSYEQYF. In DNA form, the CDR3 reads TGCGCCAGCAGCTGGAGCGGCCGGGACGGGTCCTACGAGCAGTACTTC.

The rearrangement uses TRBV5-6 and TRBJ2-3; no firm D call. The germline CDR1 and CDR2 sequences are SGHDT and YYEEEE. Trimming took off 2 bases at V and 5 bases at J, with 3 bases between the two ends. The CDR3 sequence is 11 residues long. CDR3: CASSFVDTQYF. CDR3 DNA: TGTGCCAGCAGCTTCGTAGATACGCAGTATTTT.

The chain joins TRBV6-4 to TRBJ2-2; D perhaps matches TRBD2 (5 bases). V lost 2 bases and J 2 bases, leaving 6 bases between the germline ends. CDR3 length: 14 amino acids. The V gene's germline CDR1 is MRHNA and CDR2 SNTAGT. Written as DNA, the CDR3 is TGTGCCAGCAGTGACGAGGGAAACACCGGGGAGCTGTTTTTT. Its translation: CASSDEGNTGELFF.

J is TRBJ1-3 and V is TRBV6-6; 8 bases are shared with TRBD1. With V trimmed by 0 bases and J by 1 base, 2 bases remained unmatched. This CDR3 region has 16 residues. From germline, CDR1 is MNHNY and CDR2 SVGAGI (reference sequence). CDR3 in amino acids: CASSYSRQGSGNTIYF. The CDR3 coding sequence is TGTGCCAGCAGTTACTCGAGACAGGGGTCTGGAAACACCATATATTTT.

The DNA for the CDR3 is TGCGCCAGCAGCCCCGGACAGGGGGACACTGAAGCTTTCTTT. Its translation: CASSPGQGDTEAFF. This rearrangement joins TRBV5-1 to TRBJ1-1; 10 nucleotides line up with TRBD1. The V gene end was trimmed by 4 bases and the J gene end by 3 bases; junction bases not matched to a gene: 3. This CDR3 comprises 14 residues. Per germline, CDR1 SGHRS and CDR2 YFSETQ.

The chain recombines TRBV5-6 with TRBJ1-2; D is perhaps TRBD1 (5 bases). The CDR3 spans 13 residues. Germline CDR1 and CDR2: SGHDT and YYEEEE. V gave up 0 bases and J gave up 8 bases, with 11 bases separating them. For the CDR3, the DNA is TGTGCCAGCAGCTTGGGGGGCAGCCAGGGCTACACCTTC. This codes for CASSLGGSQGYTF.

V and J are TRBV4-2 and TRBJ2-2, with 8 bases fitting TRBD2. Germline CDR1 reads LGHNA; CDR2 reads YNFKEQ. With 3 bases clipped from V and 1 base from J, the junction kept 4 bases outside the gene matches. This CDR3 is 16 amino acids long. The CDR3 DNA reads TGTGCCAGCAGCCAGGCGAGCGGGGGGAACACCGGGGAGCTGTTTTTT. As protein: CASSQASGGNTGELFF.

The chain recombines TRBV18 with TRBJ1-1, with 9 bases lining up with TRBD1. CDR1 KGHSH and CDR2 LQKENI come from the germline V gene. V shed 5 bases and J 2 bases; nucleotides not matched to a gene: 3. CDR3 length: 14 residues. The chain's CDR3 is CASSDRGANTEAFF. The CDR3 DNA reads TGTGCCAGCTCAGACAGGGGGGCCAACACTGAAGCTTTCTTT.

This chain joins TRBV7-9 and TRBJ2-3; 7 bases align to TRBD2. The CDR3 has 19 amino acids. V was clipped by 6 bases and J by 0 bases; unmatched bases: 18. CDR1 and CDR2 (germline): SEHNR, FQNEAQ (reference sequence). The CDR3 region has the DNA TGTGCCAGCAGGCGGGGGATTTATAGAAATAACTCTAGCACAGATACGCAGTATTTT. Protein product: CASRRGIYRNNSSTDTQYF.

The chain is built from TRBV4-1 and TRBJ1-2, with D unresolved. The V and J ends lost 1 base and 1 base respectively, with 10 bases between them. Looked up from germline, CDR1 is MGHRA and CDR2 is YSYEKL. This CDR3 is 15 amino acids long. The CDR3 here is CASSQGQAVNYGYTF. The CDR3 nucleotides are TGCGCCAGCAGCCAAGGGCAGGCCGTTAACTATGGCTACACCTTC.

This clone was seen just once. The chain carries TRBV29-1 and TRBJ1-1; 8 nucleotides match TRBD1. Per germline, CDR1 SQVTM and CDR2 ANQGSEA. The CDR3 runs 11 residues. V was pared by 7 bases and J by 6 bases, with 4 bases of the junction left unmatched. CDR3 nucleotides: TGCAGCGCCGCGACAGGGGCTGAAGCTTTCTTT. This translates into CSAATGAEAFF.

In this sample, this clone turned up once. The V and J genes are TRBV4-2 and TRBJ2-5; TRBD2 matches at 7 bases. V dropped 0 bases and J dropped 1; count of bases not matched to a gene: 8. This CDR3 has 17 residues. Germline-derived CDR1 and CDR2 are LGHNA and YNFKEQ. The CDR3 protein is CASSQEGLGGTQETQYF. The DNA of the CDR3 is TGTGCCAGCAGCCAAGAAGGGTTGGGAGGGACCCAAGAGACCCAGTACTTC.

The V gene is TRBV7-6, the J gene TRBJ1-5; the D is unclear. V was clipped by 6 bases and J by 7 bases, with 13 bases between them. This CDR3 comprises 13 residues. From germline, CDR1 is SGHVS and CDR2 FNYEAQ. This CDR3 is CASSVGMGQPQHF. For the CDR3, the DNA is TGTGCCAGCAGTGTGGGGATGGGACAGCCCCAGCATTTT.

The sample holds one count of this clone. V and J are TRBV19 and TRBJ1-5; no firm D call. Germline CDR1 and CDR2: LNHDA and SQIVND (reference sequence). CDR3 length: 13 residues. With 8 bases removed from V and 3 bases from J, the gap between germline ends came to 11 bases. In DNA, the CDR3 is TGTGCCAGTGGCCAGTGGTCCAATCAGCCCCAGCATTTT. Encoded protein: CASGQWSNQPQHF.

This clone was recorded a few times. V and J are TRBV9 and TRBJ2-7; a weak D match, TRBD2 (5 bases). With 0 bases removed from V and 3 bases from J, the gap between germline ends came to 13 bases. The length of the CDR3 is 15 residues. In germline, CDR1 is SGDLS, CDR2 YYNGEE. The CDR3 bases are TGTGCCAGCAGCGTAGCTAGCAGCGAGGGCTACGAGCAGTACTTC. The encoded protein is CASSVASSEGYEQYF.

CDR3 sequence: CASSLWGVESPLHF. CDR3 DNA sequence: TGTGCCAGCAGTCTATGGGGAGTGGAGTCACCCCTCCACTTT. This sequence joins TRBV27 and TRBJ1-6; D unclear. This CDR3 is built from 14 residues. V lost 5 bases to trimming and J lost 10 bases, with 15 bases between them. Looked up from germline, CDR1 is MNHEY and CDR2 is SMNVEV (reference sequence).

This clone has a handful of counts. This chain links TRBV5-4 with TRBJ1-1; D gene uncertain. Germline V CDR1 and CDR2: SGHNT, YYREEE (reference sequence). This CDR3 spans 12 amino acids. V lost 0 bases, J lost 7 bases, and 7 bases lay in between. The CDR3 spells CASSLGPIEAFF. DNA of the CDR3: TGTGCCAGCAGCTTGGGCCCCATTGAAGCTTTCTTT.

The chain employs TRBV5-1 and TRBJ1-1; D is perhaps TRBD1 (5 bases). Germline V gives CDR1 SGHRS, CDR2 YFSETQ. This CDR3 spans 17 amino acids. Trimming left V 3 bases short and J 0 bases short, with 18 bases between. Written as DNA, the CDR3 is TGCGCCAGCAGCTCGAATACCGGGGCACTCATGAACACTGAAGCTTTCTTT. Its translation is CASSSNTGALMNTEAFF.

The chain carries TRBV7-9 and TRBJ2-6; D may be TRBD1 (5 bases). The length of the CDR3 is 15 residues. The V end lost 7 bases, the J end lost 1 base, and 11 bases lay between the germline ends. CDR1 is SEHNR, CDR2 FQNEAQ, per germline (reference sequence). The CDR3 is CASTGWESGANVLTF. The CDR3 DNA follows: TGTGCCAGCACAGGGTGGGAATCTGGGGCCAACGTCCTGACTTTC.

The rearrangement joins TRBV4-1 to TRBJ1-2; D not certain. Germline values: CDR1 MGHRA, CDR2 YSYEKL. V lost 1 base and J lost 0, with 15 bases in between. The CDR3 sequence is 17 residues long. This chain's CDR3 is CASSQAPSSDTNYGYTF. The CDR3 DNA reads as TGCGCCAGCAGCCAAGCTCCCTCGAGCGATACTAACTATGGCTACACCTTC.

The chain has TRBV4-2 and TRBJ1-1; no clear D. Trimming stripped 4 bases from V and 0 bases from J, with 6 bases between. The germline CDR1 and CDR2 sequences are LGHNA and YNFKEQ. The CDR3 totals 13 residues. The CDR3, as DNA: TGTGCCAGCAGCCCACGGGTGAACACTGAAGCTTTCTTT. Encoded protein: CASSPRVNTEAFF.

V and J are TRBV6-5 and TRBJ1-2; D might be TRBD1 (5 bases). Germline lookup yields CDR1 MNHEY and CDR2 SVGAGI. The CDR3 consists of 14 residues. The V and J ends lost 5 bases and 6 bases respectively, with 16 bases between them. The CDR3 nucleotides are TGTGCCAGCAGTCCCCTGTCGGGACCGGATGGCTACACCTTC. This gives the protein CASSPLSGPDGYTF.

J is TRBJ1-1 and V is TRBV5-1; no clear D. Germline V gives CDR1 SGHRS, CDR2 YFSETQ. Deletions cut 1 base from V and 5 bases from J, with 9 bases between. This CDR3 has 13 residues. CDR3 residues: CASSLRRQTEAFF. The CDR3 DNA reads TGCGCCAGCAGCTTGCGGCGGCAAACTGAAGCTTTCTTT. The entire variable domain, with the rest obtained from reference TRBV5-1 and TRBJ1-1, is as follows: KAGVTQTPRYLIKTRGQQVTLSCSPISGHRSVSWYQQTPGQGLQFLFEYFSETQRNKGNFPGRFSGRQFSNSRSEMNVSTLELGDSALYLCASSLRRQTEAFFGQGTRLTVV.

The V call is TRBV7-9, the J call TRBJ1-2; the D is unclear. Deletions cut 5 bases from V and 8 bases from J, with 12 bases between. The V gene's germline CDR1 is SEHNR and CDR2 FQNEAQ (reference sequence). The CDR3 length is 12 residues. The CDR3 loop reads CASSQPTPGYTF. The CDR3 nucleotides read TGTGCCAGCAGCCAACCGACGCCAGGCTACACCTTC.